This note documents a single T cell receptor beta chain sequence. Its antigen is currently unknown. The data were taken from a study of shared clonotypes between healthy human individuals. Whole-study results and caveats: Sample collection involved blood only; tissue repertoires are likely different.

Germline CDR1 reads SGHNT; CDR2 reads YYREEE (reference sequence). V gave up 5 bases and J gave up 0 bases, with 12 bases separating them. The CDR3 has 15 residues. Produced via immunoSEQ multiplex PCR; TCRdb's table is partial and in-frame only. The sample consists of about 2.3 million clones, over 85% of them appearing once. Source material: naive CD4+ T cells from PBMCs. Documented subset: CD45RA+ positively selected. The TCR comes from a man younger than 30 in good health. Some clones in this sample may be carry-over from other donors' samples. The chain joins TRBV5-4 to TRBJ2-1, with D possibly being TRBD1 (6 bases). As DNA, the CDR3 is TGTGCCAGCAGTCGGGGCAGGGGCTCCTACAATGAGCAGTTCTTC. Residues: CASSRGRGSYNEQFF.